Following are 2 T cell receptor beta chains from one sample sequenced in a study of OX40 agonist ivuxolimab in advanced cancers. Sequencing was performed with immunoSEQ multiplex PCR; in TCRdb, only in-frame clones are kept and a portion is missing. The repertoire holds 25,000 to 35,000 clones, with 84% as singletons. The material sequenced was CD4+ or CD8+ T cells sorted from blood, taken in a trial of the OX40 agonist ivuxolimab. The receptor source for this set is an adult with an advanced solid tumor such as melanoma, head and neck, liver or kidney cancer.

The J gene is TRBJ2-3, the V gene TRBV7-9; D not resolved. This CDR3 has 12 residues. The V end was cut by 5 bases, the J end by 5 bases, with 8 bases between. CDR1 is SEHNR and CDR2 is FQNEAQ in the germline V gene (reference sequence). The CDR3 spells CASSRVGDTQYF. The CDR3, as DNA: TGTGCCAGCAGCCGAGTGGGAGATACGCAGTATTTT.

This clone was detected once. The chain couples TRBV4-2 to TRBJ2-7; 10 bases match TRBD2. The CDR3 is 15 amino acids. J lost 6 bases, V lost 0 bases, and 5 bases had no gene match. Germline V lookup: CDR1 LGHNA, CDR2 YNFKEQ. The CDR3 sequence: CASSQERGLASEQYF. Here the CDR3 DNA reads TGTGCCAGCAGCCAAGAGCGGGGACTAGCGAGCGAGCAGTACTTC.